The T cell receptor beta chain under discussion was sequenced for a study of shared clonotypes between healthy human individuals. The wider study: A couple of women and a few men aged 18 to 49 made up the donors. Each donor contributed plates that comprised three CD4 naive, three CD4 memory, two CD8 naive and one CD8 memory.

Authors' processing steps: There were no quality scores in the junction-only immunoSEQ sequences, so filtering differed. The repertoire was sequenced with immunoSEQ multiplex PCR; TCRdb's copy has only in-frame clones and lacks some. From that table come the V and J calls and clone size; the DNA was used to work out D and trimming. The data contain around 2,000,000 clones, over 85% of them singletons. The naive CD8 population came from CD45RO-negative cells selected for CCR7, without terminally differentiated effector memory CD45RA+ cells. With respect to this clone: Its antigen is unknown.

Regarding the study as a whole: Relative to their counterparts shared across all four donors, non-shared clonotypes exhibited diminished generation probabilities.

The sequenced material came from naive CD8+ T cells sorted from blood. The sequence derives from a man aged 18 to 29 in good health.

CDR3 amino acids: CASSESSGASETDTQYF. The CDR3 nucleotides are TGCGCCAGCAGTGAGTCTAGCGGGGCCTCGGAAACAGATACGCAGTATTTT. The rearrangement links TRBV10-2 to TRBJ2-3, with 8 positions matching TRBD2. The germline V gene has CDR1 WSHSY and CDR2 SAAADI. The length of the CDR3 is 17 residues. V was clipped by 0 bases and J by 3 bases; unmatched bases: 8.